This T cell receptor beta chain was captured in a study of cytomegalovirus exposure and HLA in healthy donors. Study as a whole: Inside one of the first data releases sat about 85 million unique TCRs taken from HLA-typed donors. Regarding the study as a whole: The authors later found HLA-associated TCR beta chains more clonally expanded than equally common others. With high specificity and sensitivity, the classifier reportedly diagnosed cytomegalovirus status.

Healthy donors of bone marrow made up the group. This clone has only one observation. What it binds is not known. Germline V CDR1 and CDR2: MNHNY, SVGAGI (reference sequence). This CDR3 is built from 13 residues. The germline V and J ends were trimmed by 6 bases and 9 bases, with 12 bases remaining between them. Both 60 Vbeta primers and 13 Jbeta primers went into the PCR. Assay used: immunoSEQ multiplex PCR; TCRdb lists only in-frame clones, some missing. The sample consists of some 150,000 clones, 60% to 80% of them appearing once. This rearrangement joins TRBV6-6 to TRBJ1-6; weak D call: TRBD1 (5 bases). This TCR was sampled from a woman aged 40 to 50 in good health and CMV-seropositive. The sequenced material came from PBMCs. The CDR3 DNA sequence: TGTGCCAGCAGCCCTGACGGGGGTTCACCCCTCCACTTT. Protein sequence: CASSPDGGSPLHF.